The sequence of this T cell receptor (beta chain) was determined in a study of PD-L1 blockade in urothelial cancer. Study-wide background: Each blood sample yielded a median of roughly 150,000 T cells.

Trimming took 4 bases from V and 5 from J; bases not matched to a gene: 5. Germline CDR1 SGHDN, CDR2 FVKESK. CDR3 size: 16 residues. Stated time point: pretreatment peripheral blood. The method was immunoSEQ multiplex PCR; TCRdb's version includes in-frame clones alone and lacks a portion of them. The repertoire has 60,000 or so clones, 81% of them found once; the top ten carry roughly 3.2%. The sequence was collected from a man aged 65-85 years with urothelial cancer. V and J are TRBV14 and TRBJ2-2; 12 bases line up with TRBD2. Sequenced material: PBMCs, taken around atezolizumab (anti-PD-L1) treatment. Here the CDR3 reads CASSRILAGGTGELFF. The CDR3 DNA is TGTGCCAGCAGCCGAATACTAGCGGGAGGAACCGGGGAGCTGTTTTTT.